Below, one TCR beta chain is given with its context. This entry comes from a study of blood T cell repertoires in COVID-19. For the study at large: There were acute and convalescent COVID-19 samples, and they came from the United States, Italy and Spain. PBMCs, B-cell-depleted T cells, or T cells provided the cDNA or gDNA that made up the material.

This CDR3 region has 13 residues. Germline CDR1 ENHRY, CDR2 SYGVKD. Trimming took off 3 bases at V and 5 bases at J, with 10 bases between the two ends. As processed by the authors: Researchers report that nucleated cell counts were estimated from reference gene primer amplification. Generated by immunoSEQ multiplex PCR, the TCRdb table keeps only in-frame clones and is missing some. V and J calls and clone size are given by that table; D and trimming were obtained from the DNA. The sample shows 250,000 to 300,000 clones, about four fifths of them seen only once. The genes are TRBV10-3 and TRBJ2-5; D is unresolved. The origin of this receptor is an elderly man with acute or convalescent COVID-19. Material: peripheral blood. In DNA form, the CDR3 reads TGTGCCATCAGTGAAACCAGTTGGGAGACCCAGTACTTC. Its translation is CAISETSWETQYF.